This T cell receptor (beta chain) originates from a study of early T cells in non-severe SARS-CoV-2 infection. With 5 bases removed from V and 0 bases from J, the gap between germline ends came to 10 bases. CDR1 and CDR2 from the germline V gene are SSHAT and FNYEAQ (reference sequence). The CDR3 sequence is 14 residues long. This clonotype was recorded many times. Individual cDNA molecules received unique molecular identifiers. TCRdb reanalysed the 5' RACE reads using MiXCR and keeps one entry per CDR3 protein. The repertoire has fewer than 110,000 distinct CDR3 sequences, approximately 10% of them found once; the top ten carry about 8.1%.

V is TRBV7-7 and J is TRBJ2-5; a possible D gene is TRBD1 (5 bases). Sample: whole blood. The clonotype comes from an adult who was a healthcare worker with PCR-confirmed SARS-CoV-2 infection or an uninfected control (not recorded which). The CDR3 region is CASSPGHNQETQYF. The CDR3 DNA follows: TGTGCCAGCAGCCCCGGACATAACCAAGAGACCCAGTACTTC. The full variable domain, with the rest looked up from reference TRBV7-7 and TRBJ2-5, is GAGVSQSPRYKVTKRGQDVTLRCDPISSHATLYWYQQALGQGPEFLTYFNYEAQPDKSGLPSDRFSAERPEGSISTLTIQRTEQRDSAMYRCASSPGHNQETQYFGPGTRLLVL.